The following is a TCR beta chain sequence with its context. The antigen remains undetermined. This specimen comes from a study of beta chain features in type 1 diabetes. As for the study in general: All samples together contributed 107,917,701 sorted cells for examination.

Study results and caveats: A greater similarity of naive, central memory and Treg TCRB repertoires was seen among patients than among healthy donors.

Expressed TCRB transcripts were sequenced, since all the RNA that had been isolated was reverse transcribed. The protocol was immunoSEQ multiplex PCR, while the TCRdb copy is restricted to in-frame clones and leaves out a portion. The table includes about 320,000 clones, about 14% detected once. What was sequenced was central memory CD4+ T cells from blood. The TCR originated in a man aged 25-40 years in good health.

Written as DNA, the CDR3 is TGCGCCAGCAGCTCGGGGGTCACCGGGGAGCTGTTTTTT. Amino acids: CASSSGVTGELFF. The chain combines TRBV5-1 with TRBJ2-2; possible D gene TRBD2, 6 bases. Trimming pared 3 bases from V and 4 bases from J, leaving 7 bases between. The CDR3 consists of 13 residues. Germline V gives CDR1 SGHRS, CDR2 YFSETQ. Together with reference TRBV5-1 and TRBJ2-2, the CDR3 gives the full variable domain: KAGVTQTPRYLIKTRGQQVTLSCSPISGHRSVSWYQQTPGQGLQFLFEYFSETQRNKGNFPGRFSGRQFSNSRSEMNVSTLELGDSALYLCASSSGVTGELFFGEGSRLTVL.